This is a list of T cell receptor beta chains from one sample in a study of blood T cell repertoires in COVID-19. Clones were sequenced by immunoSEQ multiplex PCR, and TCRdb holds only the in-frame ones, with some missing. The data show about 89,000 clones, approximately 80% seen once. The sample was peripheral blood. All receptors come from a man between 70 and 80 years old with COVID-19, enrolled during active disease. CDR3s include the opening cysteine and the closing phenylalanine or tryptophan. The D gene is left open where the match is weak. Part of the rows lack a size; the others show once, few, many or a class for expanded clones.

D,size,V,J,CDR3,DNA
-,-,TRBV30,TRBJ1-6,CAWSLGGSSYNSPLHF,TGTGCCTGGAGCTTGGGGGGGAGCTCCTATAATTCACCCCTCCACTTT
-,-,TRBV7-6,TRBJ2-2,CASSWDINTGELFF,TGTGCCAGCAGTTGGGACATTAACACCGGGGAGCTGTTTTTT
-,medium-sized,TRBV2,TRBJ2-5,CASSDVGVGGNQETQYF,TGTGCCAGCAGTGACGTAGGCGTGGGGGGTAACCAAGAGACCCAGTACTTC
-,-,TRBV4-1,TRBJ1-2,CASSPTDKYGYTF,TGCGCCAGCAGCCCAACCGACAAGTATGGCTACACCTTC
-,-,TRBV3-1/TRBV3-2,TRBJ2-3,CASSQEGGAQDTQYF,TGTGCCAGCAGCCAAGAGGGGGGGGCGCAAGATACGCAGTATTTT
-,-,TRBV7-2,TRBJ1-1,CASSLAGGGRGTEAFF,TGTGCCAGCAGCTTAGCCGGGGGGGGCAGAGGCACTGAAGCTTTCTTT
TRBD2,-,TRBV3-1/TRBV3-2,TRBJ2-2,CASSPKTSPGELFF,TGTGCCAGCAGCCCGAAGACTAGCCCCGGGGAGCTGTTTTTT
-,-,TRBV6-2/TRBV6-3,TRBJ2-7,CASSPDYYEQYF,TGTGCCAGCAGCCCCGACTACTACGAGCAGTACTTC
-,few,TRBV7-8,TRBJ1-6,CASSGRTDYNSPLHF,TGTGCCAGCAGCGGACGGACTGATTATAATTCACCCCTCCACTTT
-,few,TRBV18,TRBJ2-6,CASSPPGVSLQRSGANVLTF,TGTGCCAGCTCACCACCGGGAGTCAGTTTGCAGCGGTCTGGGGCCAACGTCCTGACTTTC
-,few,TRBV7-9,TRBJ2-7,CASSLAGGENEQYF,TGTGCCAGCAGCTTAGCGGGCGGGGAGAACGAGCAGTACTTC
-,few,TRBV9,TRBJ1-3,CASSLYGGLDTIYF,TGTGCCAGCAGCCTCTACGGAGGGCTTGACACCATATATTTT
-,-,TRBV7-6,TRBJ1-1,CASSQRQATEAFF,TGTGCCAGCAGCCAGAGACAGGCCACTGAAGCTTTCTTT
TRBD1,-,TRBV27,TRBJ2-7,CASSLLGQGPYEQYF,TGTGCCAGCAGTTTGTTAGGACAGGGGCCCTACGAGCAGTACTTC
TRBD1,few,TRBV27,TRBJ1-1,CASGRPGQLPNTEAFF,TGTGCCAGCGGCAGACCGGGACAGCTTCCGAACACTGAAGCTTTCTTT
TRBD1,-,TRBV5-1,TRBJ1-2,CASSLRTGEAYGYTF,TGCGCCAGCAGCCTACGGACAGGGGAAGCCTATGGCTACACCTTC
-,-,TRBV29-1,TRBJ2-7,CSVGEGEREQYF,TGCAGCGTTGGAGAAGGGGAACGCGAGCAGTACTTC
-,-,TRBV18,TRBJ1-6,CASSPAQGTATSPLHF,TGTGCCAGCTCACCGGCTCAGGGGACCGCCACTTCACCCCTCCACTTT
TRBD2,-,TRBV20-1,TRBJ2-7,CSASSGSYEQYF,TGCAGTGCTAGTAGCGGGAGCTACGAGCAGTACTTC
TRBD1,-,TRBV7-8,TRBJ1-2,CASSLGGQAYGYTF,TGTGCCAGCAGCTTAGGGGGACAGGCCTATGGCTACACCTTC
TRBD2,-,TRBV2,TRBJ2-1,CASSERAGGHNEQFF,TGTGCCAGCAGTGAAAGAGCGGGGGGGCACAATGAGCAGTTCTTC
TRBD2,-,TRBV6-2/TRBV6-3,TRBJ2-1,CASSRRGGGDNEQFF,TGTGCCAGCAGTCGGCGGGGGGGCGGAGACAATGAGCAGTTCTTC
-,once,TRBV2,TRBJ1-5,CASSDENQPQHF,TGTGCCAGCAGTGACGAGAATCAGCCCCAGCATTTT
TRBD1,-,TRBV18,TRBJ2-4,CASSGQGALAKNIQYF,TGTGCCAGCTCAGGACAGGGAGCGTTAGCCAAAAACATTCAGTACTTC
-,-,TRBV27,TRBJ2-7,CASSTMTERTYEQYF,TGTGCCAGCAGCACCATGACAGAGCGCACCTACGAGCAGTACTTC
-,few,TRBV9,TRBJ2-7,CASSVAGASSYEQYF,TGTGCCAGCAGCGTAGCGGGAGCGAGCTCCTACGAGCAGTACTTC